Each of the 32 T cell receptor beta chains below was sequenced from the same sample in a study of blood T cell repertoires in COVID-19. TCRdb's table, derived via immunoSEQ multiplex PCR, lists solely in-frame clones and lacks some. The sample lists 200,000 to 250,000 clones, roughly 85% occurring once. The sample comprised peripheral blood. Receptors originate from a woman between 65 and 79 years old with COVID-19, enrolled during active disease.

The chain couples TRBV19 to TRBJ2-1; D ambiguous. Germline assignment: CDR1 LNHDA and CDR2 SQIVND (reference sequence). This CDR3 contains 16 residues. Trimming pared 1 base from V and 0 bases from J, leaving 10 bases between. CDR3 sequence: CASSIVHSSSYNEQFF. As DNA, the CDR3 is TGTGCCAGTAGTATAGTACACAGTAGCTCCTACAATGAGCAGTTCTTC.

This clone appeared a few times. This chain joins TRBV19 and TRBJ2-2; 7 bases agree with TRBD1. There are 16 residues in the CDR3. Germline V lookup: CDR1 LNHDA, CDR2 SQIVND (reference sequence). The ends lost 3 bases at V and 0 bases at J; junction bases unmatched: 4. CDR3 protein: CASSIPTGANTGELFF. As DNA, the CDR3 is TGTGCCAGTAGTATTCCAACAGGGGCGAACACCGGGGAGCTGTTTTTT.

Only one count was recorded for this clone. The CDR3 DNA reads as TGTGCCAGTAGTATGGCTCGGAGGAGGAATTCTTATGGCTACACCTTC. It specifies CASSMARRRNSYGYTF. The chain carries TRBV19 and TRBJ1-2, with D hard to call. The CDR3 runs 16 residues. Looked up from germline, CDR1 is LNHDA and CDR2 is SQIVND (reference sequence). V was clipped by 3 bases and J by 5 bases, with 19 bases between them.

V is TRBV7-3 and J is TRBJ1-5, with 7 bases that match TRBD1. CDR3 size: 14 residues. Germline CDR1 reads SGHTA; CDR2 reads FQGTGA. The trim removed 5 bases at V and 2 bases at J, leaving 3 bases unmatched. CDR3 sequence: CASSIGTGNQPQHF. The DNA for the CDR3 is TGTGCCAGCAGCATCGGGACAGGCAATCAGCCCCAGCATTTT.

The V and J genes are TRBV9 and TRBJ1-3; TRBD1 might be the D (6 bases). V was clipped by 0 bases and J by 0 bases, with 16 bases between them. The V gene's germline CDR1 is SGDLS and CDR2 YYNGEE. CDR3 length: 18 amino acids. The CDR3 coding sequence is TGTGCCAGCAGCGTAGCCCCGACGGGGGGCTTCTCTGGAAACACCATATATTTT. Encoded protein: CASSVAPTGGFSGNTIYF.

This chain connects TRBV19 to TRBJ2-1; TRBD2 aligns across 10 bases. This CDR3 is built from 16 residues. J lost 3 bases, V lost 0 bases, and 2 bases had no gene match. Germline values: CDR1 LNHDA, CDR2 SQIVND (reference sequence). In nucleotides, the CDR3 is TGTGCCAGTAGTATAGATTTAGCGGGGGGCTACAATGAGCAGTTCTTC. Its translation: CASSIDLAGGYNEQFF.

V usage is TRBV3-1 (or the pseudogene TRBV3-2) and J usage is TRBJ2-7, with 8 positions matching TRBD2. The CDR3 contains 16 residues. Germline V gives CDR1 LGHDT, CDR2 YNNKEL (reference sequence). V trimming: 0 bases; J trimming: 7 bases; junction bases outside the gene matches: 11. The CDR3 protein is CASSQDISGNRDEQYF. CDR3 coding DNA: TGTGCCAGCAGCCAAGATATTAGCGGGAATCGGGATGAGCAGTACTTC.

The CDR3: CASSQDSGLRREGVYEQYF. DNA for the CDR3: TGCGCCAGCAGCCAAGATTCGGGACTTCGGAGGGAGGGGGTATACGAGCAGTACTTC. The rearrangement uses TRBV4-3 and TRBJ2-7; possibly TRBD2 for D (7 bases). Trimming took off 0 bases at V and 4 bases at J, with 25 bases between the two ends. CDR1 and CDR2 (germline): LGHNA, YSLEER. The CDR3 spans 19 residues.

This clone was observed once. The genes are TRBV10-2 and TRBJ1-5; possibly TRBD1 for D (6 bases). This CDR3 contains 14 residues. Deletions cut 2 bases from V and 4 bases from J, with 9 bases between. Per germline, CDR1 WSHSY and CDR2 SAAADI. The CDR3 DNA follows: TGCGCCAGCAGTGAGGTAGACAGGAATCAGCCCCAGCATTTT. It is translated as CASSEVDRNQPQHF.

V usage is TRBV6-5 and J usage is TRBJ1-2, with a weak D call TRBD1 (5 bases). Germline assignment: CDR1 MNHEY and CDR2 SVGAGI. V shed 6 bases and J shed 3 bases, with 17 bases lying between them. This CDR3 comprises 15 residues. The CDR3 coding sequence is TGTGCCAGCAGGTTTATTTGGGAGGGGCACTATGGCTACACCTTC. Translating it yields CASRFIWEGHYGYTF.

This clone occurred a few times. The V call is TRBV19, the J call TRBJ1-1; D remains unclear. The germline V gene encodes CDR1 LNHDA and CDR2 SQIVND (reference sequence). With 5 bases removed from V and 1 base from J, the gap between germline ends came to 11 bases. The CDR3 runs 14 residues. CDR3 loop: CASSVQFTNTEAFF. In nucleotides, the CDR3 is TGTGCCAGTAGTGTACAGTTTACGAACACTGAAGCTTTCTTT.

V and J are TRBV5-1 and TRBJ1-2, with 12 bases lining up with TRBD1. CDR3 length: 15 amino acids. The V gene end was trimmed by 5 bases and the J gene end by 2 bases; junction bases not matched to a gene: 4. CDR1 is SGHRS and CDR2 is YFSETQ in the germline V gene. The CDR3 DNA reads TGCGCCAGCAGAGCGGGGACAGGGGGCAACTATGGCTACACCTTC. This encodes CASRAGTGGNYGYTF.

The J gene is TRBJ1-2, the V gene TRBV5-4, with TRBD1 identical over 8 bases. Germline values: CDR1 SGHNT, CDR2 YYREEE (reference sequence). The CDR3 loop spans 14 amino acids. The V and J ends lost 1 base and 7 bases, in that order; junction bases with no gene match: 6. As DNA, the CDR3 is TGTGCCAGCAGCTTGACAGGGGGGGGTCGTGGCTACACCTTC. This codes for CASSLTGGGRGYTF.

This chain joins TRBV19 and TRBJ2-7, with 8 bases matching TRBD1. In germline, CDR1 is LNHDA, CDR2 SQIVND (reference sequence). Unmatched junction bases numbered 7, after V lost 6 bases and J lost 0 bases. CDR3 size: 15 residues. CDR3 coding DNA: TGTGCCAGTAGCTTGGCACAGGGGGTCTCCTACGAGCAGTACTTC. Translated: CASSLAQGVSYEQYF.

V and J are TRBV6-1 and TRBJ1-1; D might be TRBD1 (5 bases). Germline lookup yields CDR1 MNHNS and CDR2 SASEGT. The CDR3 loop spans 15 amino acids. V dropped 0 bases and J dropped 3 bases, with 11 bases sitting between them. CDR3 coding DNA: TGTGCCAGCAGTGAAGCGTTCGGGGGTCACACTGAAGCTTTCTTT. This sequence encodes CASSEAFGGHTEAFF.

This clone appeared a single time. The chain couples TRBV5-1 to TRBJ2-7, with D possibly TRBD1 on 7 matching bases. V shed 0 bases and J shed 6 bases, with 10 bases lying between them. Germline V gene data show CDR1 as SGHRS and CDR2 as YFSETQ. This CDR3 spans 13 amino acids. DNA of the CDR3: TGCGCCAGCAGCTTGGGACAGGGACTCGAGCAGTACTTC. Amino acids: CASSLGQGLEQYF.

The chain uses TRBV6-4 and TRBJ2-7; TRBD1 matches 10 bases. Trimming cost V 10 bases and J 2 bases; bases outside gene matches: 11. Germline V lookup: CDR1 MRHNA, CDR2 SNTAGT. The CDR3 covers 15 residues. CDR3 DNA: TGTGCCACCCCGCCGGGACAGGGGACAACCTACGAGCAGTACTTC. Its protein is CATPPGQGTTYEQYF.

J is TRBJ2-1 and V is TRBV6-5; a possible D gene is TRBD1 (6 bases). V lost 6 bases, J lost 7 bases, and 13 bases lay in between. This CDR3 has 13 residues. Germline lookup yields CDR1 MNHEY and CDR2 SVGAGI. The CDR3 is CASRPGDRNEQFF. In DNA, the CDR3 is TGTGCCAGCAGACCAGGGGATCGTAATGAGCAGTTCTTC.

CDR3 sequence (DNA): TGTGCCAGCAGCTCAATAACCGGGCTCCGGGAGGAGCAGTACTTC. This encodes CASSSITGLREEQYF. The chain is built from TRBV11-3 and TRBJ2-7; D is possibly TRBD2 (6 bases). This CDR3 is built from 15 residues. Per germline, CDR1 SGHNT and CDR2 YENEEA. The ends were cut back, 4 bases at V and 7 bases at J, with 20 bases in the middle.

The CDR3 protein is CASVSAGNTIYF. CDR3 coding DNA: TGTGCCAGTGTGAGCGCTGGAAACACCATATATTTT. The rearrangement uses TRBV19 and TRBJ1-3; D remains ambiguous. V gave up 8 bases and J gave up 2 bases, with 7 bases separating them. The CDR3 is 12 residues long. Per the germline V gene, CDR1 is LNHDA and CDR2 is SQIVND (reference sequence).

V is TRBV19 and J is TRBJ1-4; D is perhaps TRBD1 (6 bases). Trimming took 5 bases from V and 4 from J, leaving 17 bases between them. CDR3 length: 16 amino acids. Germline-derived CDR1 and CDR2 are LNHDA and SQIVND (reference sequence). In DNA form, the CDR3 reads TGTGCCAGTAGTTCCCGCAGGGGTAATGGTAATGAAAAACTGTTTTTT. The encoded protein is CASSSRRGNGNEKLFF.

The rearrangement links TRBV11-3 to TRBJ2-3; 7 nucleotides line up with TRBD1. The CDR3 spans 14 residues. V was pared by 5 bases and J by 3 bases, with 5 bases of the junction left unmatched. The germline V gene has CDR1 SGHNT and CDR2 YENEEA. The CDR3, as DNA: TGTGCCAGCAGCGGAAAGGGACAGACAGATACGCAGTATTTT. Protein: CASSGKGQTDTQYF.

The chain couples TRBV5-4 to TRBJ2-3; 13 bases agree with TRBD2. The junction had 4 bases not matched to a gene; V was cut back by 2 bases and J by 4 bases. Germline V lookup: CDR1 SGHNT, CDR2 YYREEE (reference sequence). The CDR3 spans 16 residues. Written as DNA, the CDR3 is TGTGCCAGCAGCTTCGGACTAGCGGGGGCCTCAGATACGCAGTATTTT. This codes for CASSFGLAGASDTQYF.

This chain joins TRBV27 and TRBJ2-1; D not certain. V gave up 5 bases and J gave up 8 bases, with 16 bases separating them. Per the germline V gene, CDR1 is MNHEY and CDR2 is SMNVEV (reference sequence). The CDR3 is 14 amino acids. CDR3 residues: CASSGPPLEDEQFF. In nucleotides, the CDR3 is TGTGCCAGCAGTGGTCCCCCCCTCGAGGATGAGCAGTTCTTC.

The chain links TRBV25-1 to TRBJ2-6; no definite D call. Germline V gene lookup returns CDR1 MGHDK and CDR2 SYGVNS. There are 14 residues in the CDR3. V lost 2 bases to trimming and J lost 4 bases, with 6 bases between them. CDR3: CASSEPRGANVLTF. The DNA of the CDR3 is TGTGCCAGCAGTGAACCCAGGGGGGCCAACGTCCTGACTTTC. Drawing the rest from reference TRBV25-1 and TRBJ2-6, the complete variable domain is EADIYQTPRYLVIGTGKKITLECSQTMGHDKMYWYQQDPGMELHLIHYSYGVNSTEKGDLSSESTVSRIRTEHFPLTLESARPSHTSQYLCASSEPRGANVLTFGAGSRLTVL.

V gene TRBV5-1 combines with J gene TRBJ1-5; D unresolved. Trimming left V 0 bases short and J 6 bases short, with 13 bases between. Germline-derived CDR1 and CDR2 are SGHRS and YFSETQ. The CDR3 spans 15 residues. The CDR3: CASSLDPVSGQPQHF. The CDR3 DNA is TGCGCCAGCAGCTTGGACCCGGTTAGCGGTCAGCCCCAGCATTTT.

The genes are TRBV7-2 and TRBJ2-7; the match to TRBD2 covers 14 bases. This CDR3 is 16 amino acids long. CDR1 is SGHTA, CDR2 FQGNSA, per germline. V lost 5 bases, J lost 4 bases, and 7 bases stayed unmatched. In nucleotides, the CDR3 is TGTGCCAGCAGCCCGGGACTAGCGGGAGCCAGGTACGAGCAGTACTTC. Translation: CASSPGLAGARYEQYF.

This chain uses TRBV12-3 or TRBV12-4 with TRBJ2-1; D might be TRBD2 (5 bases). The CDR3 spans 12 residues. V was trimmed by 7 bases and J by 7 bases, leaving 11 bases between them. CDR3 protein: CASNFRGNEQFF. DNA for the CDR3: TGTGCCAGCAATTTCCGGGGAAATGAGCAGTTCTTC.

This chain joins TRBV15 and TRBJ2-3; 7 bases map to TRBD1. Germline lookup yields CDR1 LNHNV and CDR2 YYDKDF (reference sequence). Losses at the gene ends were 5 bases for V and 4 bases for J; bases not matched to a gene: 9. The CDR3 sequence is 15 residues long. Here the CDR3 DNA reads TGTGCCACCAGCCCATTAGGGGGCTGGGCAGATACGCAGTATTTT. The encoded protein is CATSPLGGWADTQYF.

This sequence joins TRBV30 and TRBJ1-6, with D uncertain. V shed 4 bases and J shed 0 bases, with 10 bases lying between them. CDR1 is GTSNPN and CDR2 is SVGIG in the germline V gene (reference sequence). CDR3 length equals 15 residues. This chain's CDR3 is CAWTGKSSYNSPLHF. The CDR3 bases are TGTGCCTGGACAGGAAAAAGCTCCTATAATTCACCCCTCCACTTT.

CDR3 residues: CASNSDSYNEQFF. As DNA, the CDR3 is TGTGCCAGCAATAGCGACTCCTACAATGAGCAGTTCTTC. The chain is built from TRBV2 and TRBJ2-1, with a tentative D call TRBD2 (5 bases). V lost 7 bases to trimming and J lost 0 bases, with 7 bases between them. Germline V lookup: CDR1 SNHLY, CDR2 FYNNEI. This CDR3 region has 13 residues.

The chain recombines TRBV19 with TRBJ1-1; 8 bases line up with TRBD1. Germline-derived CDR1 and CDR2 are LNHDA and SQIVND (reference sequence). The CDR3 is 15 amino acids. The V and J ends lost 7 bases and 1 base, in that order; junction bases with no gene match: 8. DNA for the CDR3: TGTGCCAGTAAGGGGGGACAGGAACAGAACACTGAAGCTTTCTTT. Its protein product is CASKGGQEQNTEAFF.